This T cell receptor (beta chain) was captured by sequencing in a study of blood T cell repertoires in COVID-19. The table came from immunoSEQ multiplex PCR; TCRdb's copy has only in-frame clones and leaves some out. The sample has 150,000 to 200,000 clones, roughly nine tenths seen once. The study drew participants aged roughly 18 to 95 years from 20 to 30 US areas. Which cohort a participant joined came from the clinical history participants gave. This CDR3 spans 13 amino acids. Germline lookup yields CDR1 LGHDT and CDR2 YNNKEL (reference sequence). Trimming left V 2 bases short and J 4 bases short, with 9 bases between.

The chain links TRBV3-1 (or the pseudogene TRBV3-2) to TRBJ2-7; D perhaps matches TRBD1 (6 bases). The sequenced sample consisted of PBMCs or T cells enriched from blood (not recorded which). This TCR was recovered from a woman in her thirties or forties with acute COVID-19. CDR3 amino acids: CASSQHDRYEQYF. The CDR3, as DNA: TGTGCCAGCAGCCAACATGACAGGTACGAGCAGTACTTC.